This TCR beta chain was captured in a study of beta chain features in type 1 diabetes. Overall study: Across the samples, about 110,000,000 sorted cells were examined in total.

The sequenced template was cDNA made from the entire isolated RNA. Sequencing was performed with immunoSEQ multiplex PCR; in TCRdb, only in-frame clones are kept and a portion is missing. The sample includes hundreds of thousands of clones, over 9.5% seen only once; the top ten take 0.008% to 0.011%. CD45RO/CCR7/CD25/CD127/CD95/CD27 sorting isolated CD4+ naive, central memory, regulatory and stem cell-like memory cells. There are a few counts of this clone. Its antigen is undetermined. Study-level findings and limits: Significant though moderate, a shortening of TCRB CDR3s appeared in all four CD4+ subsets of Type 1 diabetes patients. Sequencing from cDNA could over-represent high-TCR-expressing cells.

The V end was cut by 6 bases, the J end by 9 bases, with 18 bases between. The CDR3 contains 15 residues. Germline lookup yields CDR1 SNHLY and CDR2 FYNNEI. The clonotype comes from a woman under 30 with type 1 diabetes. Sequenced material: naive CD4+ T cells from blood. This chain connects TRBV2 to TRBJ2-6, with a tentative D call TRBD2 (5 bases). The CDR3: CASSPGRTVHNVLTF. DNA for the CDR3: TGTGCCAGCAGCCCTGGAAGGACTGTACACAACGTCCTGACTTTC.